These T cell receptor beta chains were read from a single sample in a study of CD8+CD57+ T cells in acquired aplastic anemia. TCRdb used MiXCR to reprocess the reads, holding one entry per CDR3 protein. The sample records 150,000 or so distinct CDR3 sequences, around 60% being singletons. The sequencing input was sorted CD4+, CD8+, or CD8+CD57+ T cells (not recorded which) from PBMCs. The origin of the receptors is a human donor in good health. Each CDR3 is given with its conserved first and last residue. Fields, in order: D gene, clone size, V gene, J gene, CDR3 protein, CDR3 DNA. The D gene is left open where the match is weak. Clone sizes are given selectively: once, few, many, or a class where the clone is expanded.

d_call: .; clone_size: .; v_call: TRBV27; j_call: TRBJ1-1; cdr3_aa: CASSLSTSTEAFF; cdr3_nt: TGTGCCAGCAGTTTATCGACTTCCACCGAAGCTTTCTTT
d_call: .; clone_size: many; v_call: TRBV5-6; j_call: TRBJ2-3; cdr3_aa: CASSLVVRATDTQYF; cdr3_nt: TGTGCCAGCAGCTTGGTAGTAAGGGCCACAGATACGCAGTATTTT
d_call: .; clone_size: few; v_call: TRBV3-1; j_call: TRBJ2-1; cdr3_aa: CASSQELVQYEQFF; cdr3_nt: TGTGCCAGCAGCCAAGAACTAGTACAATATGAGCAGTTCTTC
d_call: .; clone_size: .; v_call: TRBV5-1; j_call: TRBJ1-6; cdr3_aa: CASSSGQFQNSPLHF; cdr3_nt: TGCGCCAGCAGCTCCGGACAGTTTCAAAATTCACCCCTCCACTTT
d_call: .; clone_size: many; v_call: TRBV5-6; j_call: TRBJ2-1; cdr3_aa: CASSLANRPTRDEQFF; cdr3_nt: TGTGCCAGCAGCTTGGCCAACCGACCCACCCGGGATGAGCAGTTCTTC
d_call: .; clone_size: .; v_call: TRBV20-1; j_call: TRBJ2-7; cdr3_aa: CSASNGGAVGEQYF; cdr3_nt: TGCAGTGCTAGTAACGGTGGGGCGGTCGGGGAGCAGTACTTC
d_call: .; clone_size: many; v_call: TRBV10-1; j_call: TRBJ2-2; cdr3_aa: CASSVGRHSGELFF; cdr3_nt: TGCGCCAGCAGTGTGGGGAGACATTCCGGGGAGCTGTTTTTT
d_call: .; clone_size: .; v_call: TRBV2; j_call: TRBJ2-7; cdr3_aa: CASTRDLYEQYF; cdr3_nt: TGTGCCAGCACCCGGGACCTCTACGAGCAGTACTTC
d_call: TRBD1; clone_size: few; v_call: TRBV25-1; j_call: TRBJ1-1; cdr3_aa: CASSETGRNTEAFF; cdr3_nt: TGTGCCAGCAGTGAGACAGGGAGGAACACTGAAGCTTTCTTT
d_call: .; clone_size: many; v_call: TRBV6-1; j_call: TRBJ1-3; cdr3_aa: CASSVGAEGGNTIYF; cdr3_nt: TGTGCCAGCAGCGTGGGGGCAGAAGGAGGAAACACCATATATTTT
d_call: TRBD1; clone_size: .; v_call: TRBV29-1; j_call: TRBJ2-2; cdr3_aa: CSVYDRGPNTGELFF; cdr3_nt: TGCAGCGTTTACGACAGGGGTCCGAACACCGGGGAGCTGTTTTTT
d_call: TRBD1; clone_size: .; v_call: TRBV20-1; j_call: TRBJ1-6; cdr3_aa: CSARPGQGVSPLHF; cdr3_nt: TGCAGTGCTAGGCCTGGACAGGGAGTCTCACCCCTCCACTTT
d_call: TRBD2; clone_size: once; v_call: TRBV4-3; j_call: TRBJ2-3; cdr3_aa: CASSQREGLAGTNEQYF; cdr3_nt: TGCGCCAGCAGCCAACGCGAGGGACTAGCGGGAACCAATGAGCAGTATTTT
d_call: .; clone_size: few; v_call: TRBV4-1; j_call: TRBJ1-4; cdr3_aa: CASSQEGRQYEKLFF; cdr3_nt: TGCGCCAGCAGCCAAGAGGGGAGACAATATGAAAAACTGTTTTTT
d_call: .; clone_size: .; v_call: TRBV12-3/TRBV12-4; j_call: TRBJ2-7; cdr3_aa: CASSHRSPGGYEQYF; cdr3_nt: TGTGCCAGCAGTCACCGGTCCCCGGGTGGGTACGAGCAGTACTTC
d_call: .; clone_size: once; v_call: TRBV7-9; j_call: TRBJ1-5; cdr3_aa: CASSSSVGNQPQHF; cdr3_nt: TGTGCCAGCAGTTCAAGTGTAGGCAATCAGCCCCAGCATTTT